The T cell receptor beta chain described here comes from a study of regulatory T cells in long-lasting Graves disease. Findings of the study overall: Accuracy was perhaps lowered by the small sample size. Relative to newly diagnosed Graves' patients, persistent ones had lower TCR diversity.

The CDR3 is made up of 18 amino acids. J lost 1 base, V lost 1 base, and 10 bases had no gene match. Germline V lookup: CDR1 SGHAT, CDR2 FQNNGV. To make TCR beta libraries, researchers used iRepertoire HTBI primers and Arm-PCR of CDR3 regions. TCRdb independently ran MiXCR on the multiplex PCR reads; one entry per CDR3 protein. The table has about 450,000 distinct CDR3 sequences, about a sixth seen once. The time point was: newly diagnosed GD, antithyroid drugs for less than 3 months. Generation of the TCR library employed RNA extracted from PBMCs. This clonotype was seen only once. No antigen is known for it. The same data also went into a second study, on T cells in Graves' hyperthyroidism and ophthalmopathy.

The chain is built from TRBV11-2 and TRBJ1-1; the match to TRBD1 covers 9 bases. Specimen: peripheral blood mononuclear cells (PBMCs), collected at new diagnosis, from a patient treated with antithyroid drugs. The receptor's source is a woman in her thirties with Graves disease. Here the CDR3 reads CASSLGTGAIRKNTEAFF. The DNA for the CDR3 is TGTGCCAGCAGCTTAGGGACAGGGGCGATACGTAAGAACACTGAAGCTTTCTTT.